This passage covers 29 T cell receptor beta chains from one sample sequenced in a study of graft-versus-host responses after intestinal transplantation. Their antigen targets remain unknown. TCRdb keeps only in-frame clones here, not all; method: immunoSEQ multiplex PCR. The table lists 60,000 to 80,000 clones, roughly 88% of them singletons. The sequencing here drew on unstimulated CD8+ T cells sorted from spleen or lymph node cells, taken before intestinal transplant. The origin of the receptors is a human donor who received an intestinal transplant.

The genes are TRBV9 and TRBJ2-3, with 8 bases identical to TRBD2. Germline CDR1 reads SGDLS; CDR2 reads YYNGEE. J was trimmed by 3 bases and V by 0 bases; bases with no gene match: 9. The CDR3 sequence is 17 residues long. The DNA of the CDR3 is TGTGCCAGCAGCGTAGACGTGGCGGGGGGTAAGACAGATACGCAGTATTTT. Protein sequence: CASSVDVAGGKTDTQYF. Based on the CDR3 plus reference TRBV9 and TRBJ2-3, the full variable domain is DSGVTQTPKHLITATGQRVTLRCSPRSGDLSVYWYQQSLDQGLQFLIQYYNGEERAKGNILERFSAQQFPDLHSELNLSSLELGDSALYFCASSVDVAGGKTDTQYFGPGTRLTVL.

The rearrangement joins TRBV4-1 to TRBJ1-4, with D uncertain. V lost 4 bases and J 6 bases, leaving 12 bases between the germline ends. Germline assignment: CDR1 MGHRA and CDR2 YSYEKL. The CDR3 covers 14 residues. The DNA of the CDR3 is TGCGCCAGCAGCCTAATCTCCCAGGATGAAAAACTGTTTTTT. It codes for CASSLISQDEKLFF.

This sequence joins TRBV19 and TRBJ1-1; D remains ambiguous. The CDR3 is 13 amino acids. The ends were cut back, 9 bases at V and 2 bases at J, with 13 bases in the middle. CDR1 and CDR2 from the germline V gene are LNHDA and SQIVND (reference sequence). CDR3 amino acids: CASSLGDNTEAFF. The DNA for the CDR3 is TGTGCCAGCTCCCTGGGCGACAACACTGAAGCTTTCTTT.

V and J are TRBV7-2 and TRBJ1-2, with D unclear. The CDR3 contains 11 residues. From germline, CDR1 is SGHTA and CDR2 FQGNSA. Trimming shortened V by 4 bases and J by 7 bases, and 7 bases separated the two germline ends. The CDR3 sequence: CASSYFPGYTF. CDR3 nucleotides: TGTGCCAGCAGCTACTTTCCTGGCTACACCTTC.

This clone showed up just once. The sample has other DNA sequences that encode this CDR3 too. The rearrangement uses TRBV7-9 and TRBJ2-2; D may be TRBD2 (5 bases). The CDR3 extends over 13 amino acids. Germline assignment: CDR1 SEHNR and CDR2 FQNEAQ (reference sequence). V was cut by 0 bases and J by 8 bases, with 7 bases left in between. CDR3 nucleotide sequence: TGTGCCAGCAGCTTAGCTCTAGCAGGGGAGCTGTTTTTT. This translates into CASSLALAGELFF.

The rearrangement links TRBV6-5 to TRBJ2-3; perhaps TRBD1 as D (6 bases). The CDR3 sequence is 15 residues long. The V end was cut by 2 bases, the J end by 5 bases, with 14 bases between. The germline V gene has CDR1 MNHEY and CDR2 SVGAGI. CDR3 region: CASSYAEGEVDTQYF. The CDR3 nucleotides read TGTGCCAGCAGTTACGCAGAGGGGGAAGTAGATACGCAGTATTTT.

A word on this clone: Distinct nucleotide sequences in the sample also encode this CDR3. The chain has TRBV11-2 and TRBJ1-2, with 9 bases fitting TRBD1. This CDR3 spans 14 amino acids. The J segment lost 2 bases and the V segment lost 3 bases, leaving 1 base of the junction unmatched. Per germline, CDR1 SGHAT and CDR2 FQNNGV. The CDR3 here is CASSLGQGNYGYTF. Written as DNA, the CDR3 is TGTGCCAGCAGCTTGGGACAGGGCAACTATGGCTACACCTTC. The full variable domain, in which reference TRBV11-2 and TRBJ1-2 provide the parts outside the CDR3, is EAGVAQSPRYKIIEKRQSVAFWCNPISGHATLYWYQQILGQGPKLLIQFQNNGVVDDSQLPKDRFSAERLKGVDSTLKIQPAKLEDSAVYLCASSLGQGNYGYTFGSGTRLTVV.

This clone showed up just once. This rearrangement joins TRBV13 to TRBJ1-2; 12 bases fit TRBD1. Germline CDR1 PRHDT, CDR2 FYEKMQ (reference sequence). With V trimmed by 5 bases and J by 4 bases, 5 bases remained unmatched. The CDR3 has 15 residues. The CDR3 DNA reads TGTGCCAGCAGCCCGGGACAGGGGGCCTCCTATGGCTACACCTTC. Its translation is CASSPGQGASYGYTF.

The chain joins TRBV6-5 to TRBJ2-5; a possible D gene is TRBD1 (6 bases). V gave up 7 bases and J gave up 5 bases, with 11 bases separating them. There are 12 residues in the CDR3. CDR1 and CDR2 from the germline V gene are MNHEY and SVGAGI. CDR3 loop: CASTGDFETQYF. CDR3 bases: TGTGCCAGCACAGGGGATTTTGAGACCCAGTACTTC.

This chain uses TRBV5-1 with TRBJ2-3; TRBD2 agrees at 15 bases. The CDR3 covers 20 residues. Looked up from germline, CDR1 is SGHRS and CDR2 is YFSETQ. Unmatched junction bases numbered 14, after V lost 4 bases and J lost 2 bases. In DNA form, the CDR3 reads TGCGCCAGCAGCCTTGGAGCAGTATGGACTAGCGGGGGGGCCACAGATACGCAGTATTTT. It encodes CASSLGAVWTSGGATDTQYF.

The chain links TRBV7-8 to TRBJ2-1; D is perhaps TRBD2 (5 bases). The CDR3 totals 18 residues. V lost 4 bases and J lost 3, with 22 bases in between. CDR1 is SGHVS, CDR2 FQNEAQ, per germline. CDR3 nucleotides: TGTGCCAGCAGCTCCCGGGGTAGCGACGTCTTAATCTACAATGAGCAGTTCTTC. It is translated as CASSSRGSDVLIYNEQFF. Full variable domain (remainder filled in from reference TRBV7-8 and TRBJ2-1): GAGVSQSPRYKVAKRGQDVALRCDPISGHVSLFWYQQALGQGPEFLTYFQNEAQLDKSGLPSDRFFAERPEGSVSTLKIQRTQQEDSAVYLCASSSRGSDVLIYNEQFFGPGTRLTVL.

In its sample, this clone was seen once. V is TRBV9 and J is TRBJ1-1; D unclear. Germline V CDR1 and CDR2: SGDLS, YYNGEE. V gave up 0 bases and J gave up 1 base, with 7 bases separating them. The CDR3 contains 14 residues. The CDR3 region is CASSVEQKNTEAFF. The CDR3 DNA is TGTGCCAGCAGCGTAGAACAGAAGAACACTGAAGCTTTCTTT.

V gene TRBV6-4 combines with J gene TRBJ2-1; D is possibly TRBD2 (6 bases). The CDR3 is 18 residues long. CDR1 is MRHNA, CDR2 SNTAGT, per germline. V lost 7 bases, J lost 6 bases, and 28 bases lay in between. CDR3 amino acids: CASTQPHLRGWFVNEQFF. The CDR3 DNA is TGTGCCAGCACCCAACCCCACCTACGGGGGTGGTTCGTCAATGAGCAGTTCTTC.

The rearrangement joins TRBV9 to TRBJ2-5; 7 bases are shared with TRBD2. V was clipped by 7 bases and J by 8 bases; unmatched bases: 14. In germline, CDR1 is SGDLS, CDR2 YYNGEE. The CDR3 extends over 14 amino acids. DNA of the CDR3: TGTGCCAGCTCCATGGGAGGGCCGTTGGATACCCAGTACTTC. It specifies CASSMGGPLDTQYF.

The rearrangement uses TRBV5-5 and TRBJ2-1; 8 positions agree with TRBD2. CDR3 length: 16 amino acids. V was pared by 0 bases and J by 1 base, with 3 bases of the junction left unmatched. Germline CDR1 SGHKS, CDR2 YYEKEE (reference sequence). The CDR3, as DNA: TGTGCCAGCAGCTTGGAGTTAGCGGGGTCCTACAATGAGCAGTTCTTC. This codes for CASSLELAGSYNEQFF.

The DNA for the CDR3 is TGTGCCAGCAGTGAGTCAGGGCCCGGACACTACGAGCAGTACTTC. It is translated as CASSESGPGHYEQYF. V and J are TRBV6-1 and TRBJ2-7; perhaps TRBD1 as D (5 bases). Trimming stripped 3 bases from V and 3 bases from J, with 15 bases between. Germline lookup yields CDR1 MNHNS and CDR2 SASEGT. This CDR3 has 15 amino acids.

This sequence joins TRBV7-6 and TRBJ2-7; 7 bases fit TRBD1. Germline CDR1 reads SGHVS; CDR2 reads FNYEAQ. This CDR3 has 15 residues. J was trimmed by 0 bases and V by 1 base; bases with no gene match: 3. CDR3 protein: CASSLGAGGSYEQYF. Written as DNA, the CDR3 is TGTGCCAGCAGCTTAGGGGCAGGGGGCTCCTACGAGCAGTACTTC.

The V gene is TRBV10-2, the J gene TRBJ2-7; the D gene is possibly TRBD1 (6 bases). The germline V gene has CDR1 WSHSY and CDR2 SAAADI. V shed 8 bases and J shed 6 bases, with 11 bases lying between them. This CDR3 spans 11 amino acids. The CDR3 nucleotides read TGCGCCAGCGGTGTAGGGGGCGAGCAGTACTTC. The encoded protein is CASGVGGEQYF.

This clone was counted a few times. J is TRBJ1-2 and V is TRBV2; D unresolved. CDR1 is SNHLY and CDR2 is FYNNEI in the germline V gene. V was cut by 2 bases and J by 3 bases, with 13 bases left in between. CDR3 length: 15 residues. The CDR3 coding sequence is TGTGCCAGCAGTGAATGGCTCGAGAGCGACTATGGCTACACCTTC. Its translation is CASSEWLESDYGYTF.

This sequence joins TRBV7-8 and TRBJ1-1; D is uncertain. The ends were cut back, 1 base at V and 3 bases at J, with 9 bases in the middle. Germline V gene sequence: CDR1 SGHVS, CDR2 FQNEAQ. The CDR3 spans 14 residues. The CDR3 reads CASSLGAGYTEAFF. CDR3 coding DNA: TGTGCCAGCAGCTTAGGGGCGGGGTACACTGAAGCTTTCTTT.

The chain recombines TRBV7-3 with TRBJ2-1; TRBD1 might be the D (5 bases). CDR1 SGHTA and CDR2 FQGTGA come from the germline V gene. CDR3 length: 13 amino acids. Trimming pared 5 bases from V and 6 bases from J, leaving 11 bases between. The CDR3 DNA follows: TGTGCCAGCAGCATCACGGACACCAATGAGCAGTTCTTC. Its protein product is CASSITDTNEQFF.

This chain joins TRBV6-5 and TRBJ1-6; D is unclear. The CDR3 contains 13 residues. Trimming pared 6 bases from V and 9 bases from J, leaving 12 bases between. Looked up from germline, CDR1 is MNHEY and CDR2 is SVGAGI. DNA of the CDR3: TGTGCCAGCAGCCGTCCGGGAGGTTCACCCCTCCACTTT. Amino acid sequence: CASSRPGGSPLHF.

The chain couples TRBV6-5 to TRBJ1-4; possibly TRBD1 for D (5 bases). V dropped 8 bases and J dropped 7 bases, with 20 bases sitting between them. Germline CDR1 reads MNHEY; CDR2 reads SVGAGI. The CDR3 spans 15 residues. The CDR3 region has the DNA TGTGCCAGCCTCGAAACAGGTGGGATTAGTGAAAAACTGTTTTTT. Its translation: CASLETGGISEKLFF.

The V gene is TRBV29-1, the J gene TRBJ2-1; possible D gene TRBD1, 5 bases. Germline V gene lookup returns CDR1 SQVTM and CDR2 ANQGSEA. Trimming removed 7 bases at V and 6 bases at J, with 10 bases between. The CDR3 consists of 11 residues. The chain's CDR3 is CSALGPNEQFF. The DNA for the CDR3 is TGCAGCGCCCTGGGGCCCAATGAGCAGTTCTTC.

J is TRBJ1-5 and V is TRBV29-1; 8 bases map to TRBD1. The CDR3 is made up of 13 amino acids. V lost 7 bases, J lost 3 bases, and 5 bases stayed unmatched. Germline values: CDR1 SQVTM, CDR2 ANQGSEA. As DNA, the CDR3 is TGCAGCGCACTGACAGGGGACAATCAGCCCCAGCATTTT. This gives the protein CSALTGDNQPQHF.

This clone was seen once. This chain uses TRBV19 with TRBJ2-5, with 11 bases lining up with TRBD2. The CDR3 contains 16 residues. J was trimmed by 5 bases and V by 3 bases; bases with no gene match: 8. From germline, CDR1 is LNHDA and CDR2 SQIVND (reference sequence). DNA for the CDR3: TGTGCCAGTAGTATCCCGACTAGCGGGGACGGGGAGACCCAGTACTTC. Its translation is CASSIPTSGDGETQYF.

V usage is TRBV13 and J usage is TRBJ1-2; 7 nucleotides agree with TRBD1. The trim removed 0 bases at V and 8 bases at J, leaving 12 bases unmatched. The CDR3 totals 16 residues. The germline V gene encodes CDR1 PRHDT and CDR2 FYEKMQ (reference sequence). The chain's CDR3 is CASSLGHGQAVKGYTF. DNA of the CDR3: TGTGCCAGCAGCTTAGGCCACGGACAGGCGGTTAAGGGCTACACCTTC.

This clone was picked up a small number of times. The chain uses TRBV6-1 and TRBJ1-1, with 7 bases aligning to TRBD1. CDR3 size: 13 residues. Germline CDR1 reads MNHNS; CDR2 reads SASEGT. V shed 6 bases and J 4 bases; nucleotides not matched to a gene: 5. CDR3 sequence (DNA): TGTGCCAGCAGAGAACAGGGGCTCACTGAAGCTTTCTTT. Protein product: CASREQGLTEAFF.

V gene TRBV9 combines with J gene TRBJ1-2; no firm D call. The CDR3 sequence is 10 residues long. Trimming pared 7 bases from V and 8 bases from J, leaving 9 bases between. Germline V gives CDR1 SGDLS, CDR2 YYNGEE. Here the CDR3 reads CASGGEGYTF. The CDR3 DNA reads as TGTGCCAGCGGCGGGGAGGGCTACACCTTC.